A single sample gave rise to the 29 T cell receptor beta chains below, sequenced in a study of cytomegalovirus exposure and HLA in healthy donors. Assay used: immunoSEQ multiplex PCR; TCRdb lists only in-frame clones, some missing. Of 200,000 to 250,000 clones in the sample, about 91% were seen once. Sequences were obtained from PBMCs. These receptors originate from a woman aged 18 to 35 in good health and CMV-seronegative.

The CDR3 protein is CASSLGTSGAYEQYF. The DNA of the CDR3 is TGTGCCAGCAGTTTGGGAACTAGCGGAGCCTACGAGCAGTACTTC. V and J are TRBV28 and TRBJ2-7; 8 nucleotides align to TRBD2. After removal of 3 bases from V and 2 bases from J, the junction contained 6 bases not matched to a gene. CDR1 is MDHEN and CDR2 is SYDVKM in the germline V gene. The CDR3 is 15 residues long.

V and J are TRBV5-4 and TRBJ2-7; 8 bases fit TRBD1. The CDR3 sequence is 13 residues long. V lost 1 base, J lost 5 bases, and 2 bases stayed unmatched. Germline CDR1 SGHNT, CDR2 YYREEE (reference sequence). CDR3 sequence reads: CASSLTGGNEQYF. The CDR3 nucleotides read TGTGCCAGCAGCTTGACAGGGGGGAACGAGCAGTACTTC.

V gene TRBV28 combines with J gene TRBJ1-2; D perhaps matches TRBD1 (6 bases). Germline V gives CDR1 MDHEN, CDR2 SYDVKM. The CDR3 contains 16 residues. Trimming left V 5 bases short and J 4 bases short, with 20 bases between. The CDR3 loop is CASSPGTTRLGYGYTF. The DNA of the CDR3 is TGTGCCAGCAGTCCCGGGACAACTCGTCTTGGCTATGGCTACACCTTC.

The chain is built from TRBV28 and TRBJ1-3; tentatively, D is TRBD1 (6 bases). The CDR3 is 12 amino acids. Trimming cost V 7 bases and J 5 bases, with 9 bases left between them. The V gene's germline CDR1 is MDHEN and CDR2 SYDVKM. CDR3 nucleotides: TGTGCCAGCAAAACAGGGAGAAACACCATATATTTT. Protein sequence: CASKTGRNTIYF.

This clone was counted a single time. The chain combines TRBV29-1 with TRBJ1-1; a weak D match, TRBD1 (6 bases). The CDR3 consists of 13 residues. Trimming removed 7 bases at V and 4 bases at J, with 16 bases between. Per germline, CDR1 SQVTM and CDR2 ANQGSEA. CDR3 sequence: CSAFGTTVTEAFF. The CDR3 bases are TGCAGCGCGTTCGGGACAACTGTCACTGAAGCTTTCTTT. The variable domain in full, completed from reference TRBV29-1 and TRBJ1-1, reads SAVISQKPSRDICQRGTSLTIQCQVDSQVTMMFWYRQQPGQSLTLIATANQGSEATYESGFVIDKFPISRPNLTFSTLTVSNMSPEDSSIYLCSAFGTTVTEAFFGQGTRLTVV.

This clone was observed a single time. This chain uses TRBV7-2 with TRBJ2-1; D possibly corresponds to TRBD2 (6 bases). V was pared by 5 bases and J by 7 bases, with 12 bases between. The CDR3 covers 13 residues. Germline loops: CDR1 SGHTA, CDR2 FQGNSA. DNA of the CDR3: TGTGCCAGCAGCACCGTACTAGCAAATGAGCAGTTCTTC. Encoded protein: CASSTVLANEQFF.

The rearrangement joins TRBV4-2 to TRBJ2-7; D perhaps matches TRBD2 (5 bases). The CDR3 runs 13 residues. The V and J ends lost 4 bases and 6 bases respectively, with 13 bases between them. CDR1 and CDR2 (germline): LGHNA, YNFKEQ. Here the CDR3 DNA reads TGTGCCAGCAGCCGCTCAGGACTCAGCGAGCAGTACTTC. Amino acid sequence: CASSRSGLSEQYF.

The V gene is TRBV19, the J gene TRBJ2-3; perhaps TRBD2 as D (5 bases). The CDR3 contains 15 residues. Trimming pared 5 bases from V and 4 bases from J, leaving 16 bases between. CDR1 is LNHDA, CDR2 SQIVND, per germline (reference sequence). The chain's CDR3 is CASSDMIAMSDTQYF. The CDR3 DNA follows: TGTGCCAGTAGTGATATGATAGCGATGTCAGATACGCAGTATTTT.

This chain connects TRBV25-1 to TRBJ2-1; 8 bases are a match to TRBD2. Germline CDR1 reads MGHDK; CDR2 reads SYGVNS. Trimming at V came to 3 bases and at J to 7 bases, leaving 11 bases not matched to a gene. The CDR3 loop spans 16 amino acids. The CDR3 DNA is TGTGCCAGCAGTGATCTCTTAGCGGGAATAGTAAATGAGCAGTTCTTC. Translating gives CASSDLLAGIVNEQFF.

This chain connects TRBV1 to TRBJ2-1; the listed D gene, TRBD2, was not tested against the DNA. TRBV1 is shown as a pseudogene. The CDR3 runs 19 residues. This chain's CDR3 is CTSRKCGGLAGPQMNEQFF. The CDR3 region has the DNA TGCACCAGCAGGAAATGTGGGGGACTAGCGGGGCCGCAGATGAATGAGCAGTTCTTC.

The chain uses TRBV6-1 and TRBJ2-7, with D possibly TRBD2 on 5 matching bases. Per germline, CDR1 MNHNS and CDR2 SASEGT. V was pared by 6 bases and J by 2 bases, with 14 bases between. CDR3 length equals 14 residues. The DNA of the CDR3 is TGTGCCAGCAGCACCGGGGTTATGACCTACGAGCAGTACTTC. Its translation: CASSTGVMTYEQYF.

This chain joins TRBV19 and TRBJ1-2, with TRBD1 identical over 7 bases. The CDR3 has 15 amino acids. Germline-derived CDR1 and CDR2 are LNHDA and SQIVND (reference sequence). V lost 3 bases to trimming and J lost 2 bases; unmatched junction nucleotides: 6. The CDR3 protein is CASSISWDSNYGYTF. CDR3 in DNA: TGTGCCAGTAGTATCTCTTGGGACAGCAACTATGGCTACACCTTC.

V and J are TRBV25-1 and TRBJ2-2; 11 bases align to TRBD2. The CDR3 spans 15 residues. From germline, CDR1 is MGHDK and CDR2 SYGVNS. Unmatched junction bases numbered 3, after V lost 4 bases and J lost 5 bases. The CDR3, as DNA: TGTGCCAGCAGTGCCCTAGCGGGAGGTACCGGGGAGCTGTTTTTT. Translated, it gives CASSALAGGTGELFF.

V gene TRBV5-4 combines with J gene TRBJ1-5; maybe TRBD1 (6 bases). Trimming removed 4 bases from V and 12 bases from J, with 14 bases in between. Germline CDR1 and CDR2: SGHNT and YYREEE (reference sequence). CDR3 length equals 12 residues. The CDR3 here is CASSTDQGNQHF. CDR3 coding DNA: TGTGCCAGCAGCACCGACCAGGGGAACCAGCATTTT.

V and J are TRBV5-1 and TRBJ2-7, with D tentatively TRBD2 (6 bases). Per germline, CDR1 SGHRS and CDR2 YFSETQ. V lost 6 bases and J 2 bases, leaving 18 bases between the germline ends. The length of the CDR3 is 15 residues. This CDR3 is CASTSGRRGPYEQYF. DNA for the CDR3: TGCGCCAGCACCTCCGGAAGGAGGGGACCCTACGAGCAGTACTTC.

This chain connects TRBV7-2 to TRBJ2-1; TRBD2 is a possible D gene (5 bases). The CDR3 totals 15 residues. Looked up from germline, CDR1 is SGHTA and CDR2 is FQGNSA. V was clipped by 0 bases and J by 1 base, with 7 bases between them. DNA for the CDR3: TGTGCCAGCAGCTTAGCGGGAGCTTCCTACAATGAGCAGTTCTTC. Protein product: CASSLAGASYNEQFF. Full variable domain (rest looked up from reference TRBV7-2 and TRBJ2-1): GAGVSQSPSNKVTEKGKDVELRCDPISGHTALYWYRQSLGQGLEFLIYFQGNSAPDKSGLPSDRFSAERTGGSVSTLTIQRTQQEDSAVYLCASSLAGASYNEQFFGPGTRLTVL.

This sequence joins TRBV6-1 and TRBJ2-5, with a possible D match to TRBD1 (5 bases). CDR1 and CDR2 from the germline V gene are MNHNS and SASEGT. Trimming left V 7 bases short and J 1 base short, with 13 bases between. CDR3 size: 14 residues. The CDR3 spells CASNRWGSQETQYF. CDR3 DNA: TGTGCCAGCAACCGTTGGGGCAGCCAAGAGACCCAGTACTTC.

This chain links TRBV27 with TRBJ1-3; weak D call: TRBD1 (5 bases). V lost 0 bases and J lost 3, with 12 bases in between. The germline V gene has CDR1 MNHEY and CDR2 SMNVEV (reference sequence). CDR3 size: 16 residues. CDR3: CASSLSSGADGNTIYF. The CDR3 bases are TGTGCCAGCAGTTTATCCAGTGGGGCTGATGGAAACACCATATATTTT.

The chain recombines TRBV27 with TRBJ2-7; TRBD1 might be the D (6 bases). The length of the CDR3 is 13 residues. Germline assignment: CDR1 MNHEY and CDR2 SMNVEV (reference sequence). The V end lost 6 bases, the J end lost 3 bases, and 12 bases lay between the germline ends. Written as DNA, the CDR3 is TGTGCCAGCAGCCGACAGGTAGACTACGAGCAGTACTTC. Protein sequence: CASSRQVDYEQYF.

This chain links TRBV5-4 with TRBJ2-5; 11 positions agree with TRBD1. After removal of 0 bases from V and 7 bases from J, the junction contained 8 bases not matched to a gene. The CDR3 sequence is 16 residues long. Germline V gene sequence: CDR1 SGHNT, CDR2 YYREEE (reference sequence). This CDR3 reads CASSLVGTGGWGTQYF. The CDR3 nucleotides are TGTGCCAGCAGCTTGGTTGGGACAGGGGGATGGGGGACCCAGTACTTC.

This chain links TRBV28 with TRBJ1-4; 7 nucleotides line up with TRBD1. Germline CDR1 is MDHEN and CDR2 is SYDVKM. The V segment lost 7 bases and the J segment 4 bases; nucleotides outside the gene matches: 3. This CDR3 has 13 residues. DNA of the CDR3: TGTGCCAGCAAGGGGGCTTTTAATGAAAAACTGTTTTTT. It yields the protein CASKGAFNEKLFF.

The V call is TRBV6-1, the J call TRBJ1-2, with D possibly being TRBD1 (5 bases). V lost 1 base to trimming and J lost 8 bases, with 17 bases between them. The CDR3 totals 15 residues. CDR1 and CDR2 from the germline V gene are MNHNS and SASEGT. This chain's CDR3 is CASSEGPWQGRGYTF. The CDR3 DNA reads as TGTGCCAGCAGTGAAGGCCCGTGGCAGGGTCGAGGCTACACCTTC.

CDR3 sequence reads: CASRTTSGAYNEQFF. DNA of the CDR3: TGTGCCAGTAGAACAACTAGCGGGGCCTACAATGAGCAGTTCTTC. This chain connects TRBV19 to TRBJ2-1, with 10 bases lining up with TRBD2. V shed 6 bases, J shed 2 bases, and the junction held 4 bases outside the gene matches. Germline V lookup: CDR1 LNHDA, CDR2 SQIVND (reference sequence). This CDR3 contains 15 residues.

In regard to this clone: The same CDR3 is also encoded by other DNA sequences in this sample. The chain uses TRBV4-1 and TRBJ2-7; no definite D call. CDR1 and CDR2 from the germline V gene are MGHRA and YSYEKL. Between the trimmed V and J ends, which lost 1 base and 2 bases, there was a span of 12 bases. CDR3 length equals 15 residues. CDR3 DNA: TGCGCCAGCAGCCAAGGAGGCTCCACTCCCTACGAGCAGTACTTC. This codes for CASSQGGSTPYEQYF.

The chain couples TRBV7-8 to TRBJ2-7; 9 nucleotides match TRBD1. Per germline, CDR1 SGHVS and CDR2 FQNEAQ. The length of the CDR3 is 13 residues. The V gene end was trimmed by 5 bases and the J gene end by 7 bases; junction bases not matched to a gene: 6. The DNA of the CDR3 is TGTGCCAGCAGCCCGAGACAGGGGGAAGAGCAGTACTTC. Its protein product is CASSPRQGEEQYF.

The V gene is TRBV7-2, the J gene TRBJ2-1, with TRBD2 matching 10 bases. V was pared by 1 base and J by 9 bases, with 6 bases of the junction left unmatched. Germline loops: CDR1 SGHTA, CDR2 FQGNSA. The CDR3 loop spans 15 amino acids. The CDR3 DNA sequence: TGTGCCAGCAGCTTAGAAGGGGTAGCGGGAGGTGAGCAGTTCTTC. This codes for CASSLEGVAGGEQFF.

V and J are TRBV6-5 and TRBJ2-7; tentative D call: TRBD2 (5 bases). V lost 0 bases, J lost 4 bases, and 10 bases lay in between. The CDR3 length is 14 residues. The V gene's germline CDR1 is MNHEY and CDR2 SVGAGI. The CDR3 DNA follows: TGTGCCAGCAGTTACTCGGAACTAGGTTACGAGCAGTACTTC. Protein product: CASSYSELGYEQYF.

The chain has TRBV2 and TRBJ2-1; TRBD2 matches 8 bases. Germline CDR1 reads SNHLY; CDR2 reads FYNNEI. J gave up 7 bases and V 0 bases, and 14 bases lay outside the gene matches. CDR3 length: 18 residues. The CDR3 DNA sequence: TGTGCCAGCAGTGAAGCAAGGCTAGCGGGTGGGTCAGGGAATGAGCAGTTCTTC. This codes for CASSEARLAGGSGNEQFF.

This rearrangement joins TRBV27 to TRBJ2-7, with a tentative D call TRBD1 (6 bases). Trimming stripped 6 bases from V and 2 bases from J, with 20 bases between. The CDR3 has 16 residues. The V gene's germline CDR1 is MNHEY and CDR2 SMNVEV (reference sequence). The CDR3 DNA reads as TGTGCCAGCAGCCAACCATCCGATCAGGGGCCCTACGAGCAGTACTTC. Translated: CASSQPSDQGPYEQYF.